This entry features one TCR beta chain sequence. What it binds is not known. The ends lost 6 bases at V and 4 bases at J; junction bases unmatched: 6. The CDR3 is 15 residues long. Germline CDR1 and CDR2: SGHTA and FQGNSA. These data come from a study of T cell repertoires in cytomegalovirus infection. Across the study: Evidence of both CMV infection and a matching HLA type came from public TCR beta signatures. Study-wide findings and caveats: The response measured ex vivo was dominated by TCR beta clonotypes (HLA-C-restricted and CMV-specific). There were carriers of CMV plus the relevant HLA, and cumulative public TCR beta family frequency identified them.

From the reads, TCRdb called clonotypes with MiXCR, one entry per CDR3 protein. This sample has around 350,000 distinct CDR3 sequences, with 15% to 20% found just once. V and J are TRBV7-2 and TRBJ2-1; 10 nucleotides line up with TRBD2. Sequencing was done on a sample of PBMCs. The source is a human donor in good health (CMV status not recorded). Some clones in this sample may be carry-over from other donors' samples. The CDR3 nucleotides read TGTGCCAGCAGGGATAGCGGGAGGAGGTACAATGAGCAGTTCTTC. As protein: CASRDSGRRYNEQFF. Supplemented by reference TRBV7-2 and TRBJ2-1, the full variable domain reads GAGVSQSPSNKVTEKGKDVELRCDPISGHTALYWYRQSLGQGLEFLIYFQGNSAPDKSGLPSDRFSAERTGGSVSTLTIQRTQQEDSAVYLCASRDSGRRYNEQFFGPGTRLTVL.